The rows below give T cell receptor beta chains drawn from one sample of a study of ipilimumab plus nivolumab after autologous stem cell transplantation. Measured with immunoSEQ multiplex PCR; TCRdb has only the in-frame clones, and not every one. The sample has 20,000 to 25,000 clones, around four fifths seen once. Specimen: PBMCs, collected in a trial of ipilimumab plus nivolumab as post-transplant consolidation. All receptors derive from a male donor with diffuse large B-cell lymphoma. Both conserved end residues are part of each CDR3. The order of the fields is D gene, V gene, clone size, J gene, CDR3 DNA, CDR3 protein. A D gene is named only where the DNA matches it firmly. Rows may omit the clone size; those that give it use once, few, many or a size class.

d_gene: -
v_gene: TRBV10-3
abundance: -
j_gene: TRBJ2-7
CDR3nt: TGTGCCATCACGGGGAGCTCCTACGAGCAGTACTTC
CDR3aa: CAITGSSYEQYF

d_gene: -
v_gene: TRBV10-3
abundance: -
j_gene: TRBJ1-2
CDR3nt: TGTGCCATCAGCAACGGGGAACAGCATGGCTACACCTTC
CDR3aa: CAISNGEQHGYTF

d_gene: TRBD1
v_gene: TRBV6-5
abundance: -
j_gene: TRBJ2-1
CDR3nt: TGTGCCAGCAGTACCGGGACAGGGCACAATGAGCAGTTCTTC
CDR3aa: CASSTGTGHNEQFF

d_gene: TRBD2
v_gene: TRBV4-1
abundance: once
j_gene: TRBJ2-5
CDR3nt: TGCGCCAGCAGCCAAGGGATCGCGGGGGGTCCAGAGACCCAGTACTTC
CDR3aa: CASSQGIAGGPETQYF

d_gene: TRBD1
v_gene: TRBV6-5
abundance: -
j_gene: TRBJ1-5
CDR3nt: TGTGCCAGCAGTACCGGGACAGACAATCAGCCCCAGCATTTT
CDR3aa: CASSTGTDNQPQHF

d_gene: TRBD1
v_gene: TRBV7-6
abundance: few
j_gene: TRBJ2-5
CDR3nt: TGTGCCAGCAGCTTAGCTACCGGGACAGAGTACCAAGAGACCCAGTACTTC
CDR3aa: CASSLATGTEYQETQYF

d_gene: -
v_gene: TRBV19
abundance: -
j_gene: TRBJ1-1
CDR3nt: TGTGCCAGTAAGTGGCAGCCCCAGGGGAACACTGAAGCTTTCTTT
CDR3aa: CASKWQPQGNTEAFF

d_gene: -
v_gene: TRBV19
abundance: many
j_gene: TRBJ2-3
CDR3nt: TGTGCCAGTAGGTCGGGTGATACGCAGTATTTT
CDR3aa: CASRSGDTQYF

d_gene: -
v_gene: TRBV7-2
abundance: -
j_gene: TRBJ2-2
CDR3nt: TGTGCCAGCAGCCCGAAGGGGGGGGGTTTCACCGGGGAGCTGTTTTTT
CDR3aa: CASSPKGGGFTGELFF

d_gene: TRBD1
v_gene: TRBV28
abundance: -
j_gene: TRBJ1-5
CDR3nt: TGTGCCAGCAGGTATCCGGTTGGGACAGGCAATCAGCCCCAGCATTTT
CDR3aa: CASRYPVGTGNQPQHF

d_gene: TRBD2
v_gene: TRBV27
abundance: -
j_gene: TRBJ2-1
CDR3nt: TGTGCCAGCACCCGACCGGGGGGCAATGAGCAGTTCTTC
CDR3aa: CASTRPGGNEQFF

d_gene: -
v_gene: TRBV7-7
abundance: -
j_gene: TRBJ2-5
CDR3nt: TGTGCTAGCAGCCCGTGGGCAGGGCACGAGACCCAGTACTTC
CDR3aa: CASSPWAGHETQYF

d_gene: -
v_gene: TRBV4-2
abundance: -
j_gene: TRBJ1-1
CDR3nt: TGTGCCAGCAGCCACTCTCTACAGGGATCGAACACTGAAGCTTTCTTT
CDR3aa: CASSHSLQGSNTEAFF

d_gene: -
v_gene: TRBV5-4
abundance: -
j_gene: TRBJ2-2
CDR3nt: TGTGCCAGCAGCCCGGACTATAGTTCCGGGGAGCTGTTTTTT
CDR3aa: CASSPDYSSGELFF

d_gene: -
v_gene: TRBV4-3
abundance: few
j_gene: TRBJ1-6
CDR3nt: TGCGCCAGCAGCCAAGATCAGGGTCCAGGGCATTCACCCCTCCACTTT
CDR3aa: CASSQDQGPGHSPLHF

d_gene: -
v_gene: TRBV12-5
abundance: -
j_gene: TRBJ1-5
CDR3nt: TGTGCTAGTGGTTTGCCAAACCAGACACGGGGTCGCAATCAGCCCCAGCATTTT
CDR3aa: CASGLPNQTRGRNQPQHF

d_gene: -
v_gene: TRBV28
abundance: -
j_gene: TRBJ1-5
CDR3nt: TGTGCCAGCAGTTTGGCAGCTAGCAATCAGCCCCAGCATTTT
CDR3aa: CASSLAASNQPQHF

d_gene: -
v_gene: TRBV6-5
abundance: -
j_gene: TRBJ1-2
CDR3nt: TGTGCCAGCAGTTACAGGGAGCGAGGCTATGGCTACACCTTC
CDR3aa: CASSYRERGYGYTF

d_gene: -
v_gene: TRBV5-1
abundance: -
j_gene: TRBJ2-7
CDR3nt: TGCGCCAGCAGCGGGGGTGGACAGACCTACGAGCAGTACTTC
CDR3aa: CASSGGGQTYEQYF

d_gene: TRBD1
v_gene: TRBV29-1
abundance: -
j_gene: TRBJ1-2
CDR3nt: TGCAGCGTTGAAGCCCAACAGGGGTATGGCTACACCTTC
CDR3aa: CSVEAQQGYGYTF

d_gene: TRBD1
v_gene: TRBV6-4
abundance: -
j_gene: TRBJ1-6
CDR3nt: TGTGCCAGCAGTGATCGGGACAGGGGATCACCCCTCCACTTT
CDR3aa: CASSDRDRGSPLHF

d_gene: -
v_gene: TRBV7-2
abundance: -
j_gene: TRBJ1-3
CDR3nt: TGTGCCAGCAGCTTATGGGAACCGGGGTCAGGAAACACCATATATTTT
CDR3aa: CASSLWEPGSGNTIYF

d_gene: TRBD1
v_gene: TRBV19
abundance: -
j_gene: TRBJ1-2
CDR3nt: TGTGCCAGTAGTATCGGACAGGGGGTAAGCTACACCTTC
CDR3aa: CASSIGQGVSYTF

d_gene: -
v_gene: TRBV28
abundance: -
j_gene: TRBJ1-2
CDR3nt: TGTGCCACCGACAGGTCGGCTGGCTACACCTTC
CDR3aa: CATDRSAGYTF

d_gene: -
v_gene: TRBV7-8
abundance: -
j_gene: TRBJ1-5
CDR3nt: TGTGCCAGCAGCTTAGACAACAGGGAACTGAAAAATCAGCCCCAGCATTTT
CDR3aa: CASSLDNRELKNQPQHF

d_gene: -
v_gene: TRBV7-9
abundance: -
j_gene: TRBJ1-4
CDR3nt: TGTGCCAGCAGCTTAGCCCAGACTTCTAATGAAAAACTGTTTTTT
CDR3aa: CASSLAQTSNEKLFF

d_gene: TRBD1
v_gene: TRBV7-7
abundance: -
j_gene: TRBJ2-5
CDR3nt: TGTGCCAGCAGCTTAGACGGGACAGTCAAAGAGACCCAGTACTTC
CDR3aa: CASSLDGTVKETQYF

d_gene: -
v_gene: TRBV28
abundance: -
j_gene: TRBJ1-5
CDR3nt: TGTGCCAGCAGTCCTTATAATCAGCCCCAGCATTTT
CDR3aa: CASSPYNQPQHF

d_gene: -
v_gene: TRBV5-1
abundance: -
j_gene: TRBJ2-4
CDR3nt: TGCGCCAGCAGCTTGGGCCTTCCGGGGGAGACCAAAAACATTCAGTACTTC
CDR3aa: CASSLGLPGETKNIQYF

d_gene: -
v_gene: TRBV7-3
abundance: -
j_gene: TRBJ2-5
CDR3nt: TGTGCCAGCAGCCCCCCGGGACGCACCGGGGAGACCCAGTACTTC
CDR3aa: CASSPPGRTGETQYF

d_gene: TRBD2
v_gene: TRBV11-2
abundance: -
j_gene: TRBJ2-5
CDR3nt: TGTGCCAGCAGCCCCAGTCTAGCGGGGGCGACCGGGACCCAGTACTTC
CDR3aa: CASSPSLAGATGTQYF

d_gene: TRBD2
v_gene: TRBV30
abundance: -
j_gene: TRBJ2-5
CDR3nt: TGTGCCTGGAGTGTGACGGGACTAGCGGTTCAAGAGACCCAGTACTTC
CDR3aa: CAWSVTGLAVQETQYF

d_gene: TRBD1
v_gene: TRBV6-5
abundance: -
j_gene: TRBJ1-5
CDR3nt: TGTGCCAGCAGGCCCCAGGGGGGTCAGCCCCAGCATTTT
CDR3aa: CASRPQGGQPQHF